The 32 T cell receptor beta chains reported below all come from one sample, sequenced in a study of T cells generated in artificial thymic organoids. Reverse primers in the TRAC or TRBC constant regions drove separate semi-nested PCRs for TCRalpha and TCRbeta. TCRdb used MiXCR to reprocess the 5' RACE reads, holding one entry per CDR3 protein. Here the sample spans 3,000 to 4,000 distinct CDR3 sequences, around a third being singletons. The specimen sequenced was naive CD8+ T cells from blood. This sample's subset: CD3+TCRalphabeta+CD8SP T cells; for blood, CD45RO-CCR7+ naive CD8+ T cells. Receptors were obtained from a human donor who gave cord blood stem cells for thymic organoid culture, a cardiac surgery patient who gave postnatal thymus, or a blood donor (not recorded which).

This clonotype was seen only a few times. The chain links TRBV5-1 to TRBJ2-7; 7 nucleotides match TRBD1. The ends lost 5 bases at V and 2 bases at J; junction bases unmatched: 10. In germline, CDR1 is SGHRS, CDR2 YFSETQ. The CDR3 sequence is 15 residues long. The CDR3 DNA is TGCGCCAGCAGTTTACAGGGGAAGGACCCCTACGAGCAGTACTTC. This gives the protein CASSLQGKDPYEQYF. The whole variable domain, remainder taken from reference TRBV5-1 and TRBJ2-7, is KAGVTQTPRYLIKTRGQQVTLSCSPISGHRSVSWYQQTPGQGLQFLFEYFSETQRNKGNFPGRFSGRQFSNSRSEMNVSTLELGDSALYLCASSLQGKDPYEQYFGPGTRLTVT.

This clonotype came up a few times. The chain has TRBV20-1 and TRBJ2-1; 11 nucleotides line up with TRBD2. Unmatched junction bases numbered 5, after V lost 4 bases and J lost 0 bases. The germline V gene encodes CDR1 DFQATT and CDR2 SNEGSKA (reference sequence). There are 16 residues in the CDR3. CDR3 in DNA: TGCAGTGCTACGGGACTAGCGGAATACTCCTACAATGAGCAGTTCTTC. It is translated as CSATGLAEYSYNEQFF.

By its share, this clonotype is large. The chain recombines TRBV7-2 with TRBJ1-2; 9 nucleotides line up with TRBD1. V dropped 4 bases and J dropped 8; count of bases not matched to a gene: 5. Germline values: CDR1 SGHTA, CDR2 FQGNSA. CDR3 length: 13 amino acids. CDR3 sequence (DNA): TGTGCCAGCAGCTACCGGACAGGGGAAGGCTACACCTTC. Protein sequence: CASSYRTGEGYTF.

With respect to this clonotype: This may arise from a read error, as a much more abundant clone is one base away. The chain has TRBV7-9 and TRBJ2-7, with no clear D. The CDR3 has 12 residues. Germline V CDR1 and CDR2: SEHNR, FQNEAQ (reference sequence). Written as DNA, the CDR3 is TGTGCCAGCAGCTTAGGGCAAAACGAGCAGTGCTTC. Its protein is CASSLGQNEQCF. Combining the CDR3 with reference TRBV7-9 and TRBJ2-7 gives the whole variable domain DTGVSQNPRHKITKRGQNVTFRCDPISEHNRLYWYRQTLGQGPEFLTYFQNEAQLEKSRLLSDRFSAERPKGSFSTLEIQRTEQGDSAMYLCASSLGQNEQCFGPGTRLTVT.

Sample share makes this clonotype medium-sized (0.01 to 0.1%). The gene calls are TRBV4-1 and TRBJ1-6, with D unclear. The CDR3 length is 12 residues. Germline-derived CDR1 and CDR2 are MGHRA and YSYEKL. V dropped 5 bases and J dropped 10 bases, with 9 bases sitting between them. The CDR3 DNA sequence: TGCGCCAGCAGCGAGTATGGGTCACCCCTCCACTTT. Amino acid sequence: CASSEYGSPLHF.

Regarding this clonotype: This may be a read error: a much more frequent sequence differs by one nucleotide. The chain is built from TRBV12-3 or TRBV12-4 and TRBJ2-3; D is unresolved. The CDR3 is made up of 14 amino acids. V dropped 3 bases and J dropped 2 bases, with 9 bases sitting between them. The CDR3 DNA follows: TGTGCCAGCAGTTTGGGCGGTACCACAGATACGCAGTATTTT. Protein: CASSLGGTTDTQYF.

The V call is TRBV4-3, the J call TRBJ2-7, with 11 bases fitting TRBD2. The germline V gene encodes CDR1 LGHNA and CDR2 YSLEER. This CDR3 is built from 18 residues. V gave up 0 bases and J gave up 2 bases; unmatched junction bases: 9. The CDR3: CASSQELMGLAETYEQYF. DNA of the CDR3: TGCGCCAGCAGCCAAGAACTAATGGGACTAGCGGAAACCTACGAGCAGTACTTC.

Notes on this clonotype: This may come from a read error, since a much larger clone is one base off. The J gene is TRBJ2-1, the V gene TRBV7-2; TRBD1 aligns across 9 bases. J gave up 12 bases and V 6 bases, and 18 bases lay outside the gene matches. Per the germline V gene, CDR1 is SGHTA and CDR2 is FQGNSA. The CDR3 is made up of 16 amino acids. CDR3 in amino acids: CASSQTPGQGMGGQFF. CDR3 DNA sequence: TGTGCCAGCAGTCAGACTCCGGGACAGGGAATGGGTGGGCAGTTCTTC.

V usage is TRBV12-3 or TRBV12-4 and J usage is TRBJ2-1; 9 bases are shared with TRBD2. J gave up 8 bases and V 8 bases, and 7 bases lay outside the gene matches. The length of the CDR3 is 13 residues. CDR3: CASAGGRGDEQFF. In nucleotides, the CDR3 is TGTGCCAGCGCGGGCGGGAGGGGTGATGAGCAGTTCTTC.

The chain is built from TRBV14 and TRBJ2-5; D unclear. Germline CDR1 and CDR2: SGHDN and FVKESK. V dropped 3 bases and J dropped 2 bases, with 4 bases sitting between them. The CDR3 spans 12 residues. CDR3 sequence (DNA): TGTGCCAGCAGCCACCCACAAGAGACCCAGTACTTC. Amino acid sequence: CASSHPQETQYF. The complete variable domain, with remaining parts taken from reference TRBV14 and TRBJ2-5, reads EAGVTQFPSHSVIEKGQTVTLRCDPISGHDNLYWYRRVMGKEIKFLLHFVKESKQDESGMPNNRFLAERTGGTYSTLKVQPAELEDSGVYFCASSHPQETQYFGPGTRLLVL.

This clonotype is labeled medium-sized. The chain combines TRBV5-5 with TRBJ2-2; perhaps TRBD2 as D (6 bases). With 0 bases removed from V and 1 base from J, the gap between germline ends came to 7 bases. From germline, CDR1 is SGHKS and CDR2 YYEKEE (reference sequence). The CDR3 totals 15 residues. This chain's CDR3 is CASSLVGGNTGELFF. The CDR3 DNA reads TGTGCCAGCAGCTTGGTCGGGGGGAACACCGGGGAGCTGTTTTTT.

The rearrangement joins TRBV18 to TRBJ1-6; D is possibly TRBD1 (5 bases). This CDR3 spans 15 amino acids. Deletions cut 3 bases from V and 7 bases from J, with 13 bases between. Germline V lookup: CDR1 KGHSH, CDR2 LQKENI. The CDR3 is CASSPYTDINSPLHF. The DNA for the CDR3 is TGTGCCAGCTCACCCTACACGGACATAAATTCACCCCTCCACTTT.

Judged by abundance, this clonotype is medium-sized. This chain joins TRBV7-9 and TRBJ2-1, with TRBD2 identical over 10 bases. The CDR3 spans 12 residues. Germline V gene lookup returns CDR1 SEHNR and CDR2 FQNEAQ (reference sequence). V shed 5 bases and J 9 bases; nucleotides not matched to a gene: 1. CDR3 protein: CASSRTSGEQFF. CDR3 bases: TGTGCCAGCAGCCGGACTAGCGGTGAGCAGTTCTTC.

This chain connects TRBV6-5 to TRBJ2-4, with D uncertain. The germline CDR1 and CDR2 sequences are MNHEY and SVGAGI. The CDR3 covers 11 residues. Trimming took 10 bases from V and 6 from J, leaving 10 bases between them. The CDR3: CATQRTNIQYF. CDR3 nucleotide sequence: TGTGCCACCCAACGGACAAACATTCAGTACTTC.

The chain couples TRBV3-1 to TRBJ1-5; D uncertain. V lost 0 bases to trimming and J lost 7 bases, with 13 bases between them. The CDR3 has 15 residues. CDR1 is LGHDT, CDR2 YNNKEL, per germline (reference sequence). The CDR3 reads CASSQDVRFRQPQHF. CDR3 nucleotides: TGTGCCAGCAGCCAAGATGTACGGTTCAGGCAGCCCCAGCATTTT.

This clonotype was seen only a few times. The chain employs TRBV27 and TRBJ2-1; possible D gene TRBD2, 7 bases. V was clipped by 2 bases and J by 5 bases, with 13 bases between them. Germline V CDR1 and CDR2: MNHEY, SMNVEV (reference sequence). The CDR3 totals 15 residues. The CDR3, as DNA: TGTGCCAGCAGTTTACTTGCGGGGGCTAACAATGAGCAGTTCTTC. This gives the protein CASSLLAGANNEQFF.

The CDR3 nucleotides read TGTGCCAGCAACGGACTAGTAGGCTACGAGCAGTACTTC. As protein: CASNGLVGYEQYF. This chain joins TRBV2 and TRBJ2-7, with TRBD2 matching 7 bases. CDR3 length: 13 residues. Trimming took 7 bases from V and 3 from J; bases not matched to a gene: 6. The germline V gene has CDR1 SNHLY and CDR2 FYNNEI.

Within the sample, this clonotype is medium-sized. V usage is TRBV10-3 and J usage is TRBJ2-7; the D call may be TRBD1 or TRBD2 (5 bases each). This CDR3 contains 13 residues. The V gene's germline CDR1 is ENHRY and CDR2 SYGVKD. The V end was cut by 7 bases, the J end by 0 bases, with 10 bases between. The CDR3 nucleotides are TGTGCCATCACAAGAGGGACCTCCTACGAGCAGTACTTC. The encoded protein is CAITRGTSYEQYF.

This clonotype was counted a few times. This chain links TRBV27 with TRBJ1-5; no firm D call. Trimming removed 3 bases at V and 3 bases at J, with 6 bases between. The CDR3 loop spans 13 amino acids. Per germline, CDR1 MNHEY and CDR2 SMNVEV (reference sequence). As DNA, the CDR3 is TGTGCCAGCAGTTTCGCCAACAATCAGCCCCAGCATTTT. This codes for CASSFANNQPQHF.

The chain links TRBV27 to TRBJ2-1; 7 bases align to TRBD1. Per the germline V gene, CDR1 is MNHEY and CDR2 is SMNVEV (reference sequence). The V segment lost 8 bases and the J segment 7 bases; nucleotides outside the gene matches: 11. CDR3 length equals 14 residues. The CDR3 nucleotides are TGTGCCAGCGGCCGGGACAGAGAAAGGAATGAGCAGTTCTTC. Translated: CASGRDRERNEQFF.

This sequence joins TRBV20-1 and TRBJ2-1, with D possibly being TRBD2 (7 bases). V was trimmed by 6 bases and J by 7 bases, leaving 13 bases between them. The CDR3 spans 12 residues. CDR1 DFQATT and CDR2 SNEGSKA come from the germline V gene (reference sequence). CDR3 residues: CSARGGNNEQFF. CDR3 nucleotide sequence: TGCAGTGCAAGGGGGGGGAATAATGAGCAGTTCTTC.

This clonotype counts as medium-sized. The gene calls are TRBV4-3 and TRBJ2-3; D is unclear. The V gene's germline CDR1 is LGHNA and CDR2 YSLEER. CDR3 length: 15 amino acids. V was clipped by 1 base and J by 0 bases, with 8 bases between them. CDR3 loop: CASSQGPGSTDTQYF. DNA for the CDR3: TGCGCCAGCAGCCAAGGGCCCGGTAGCACAGATACGCAGTATTTT.

The rearrangement uses TRBV12-3 or TRBV12-4 and TRBJ2-2; D is tentatively TRBD1 or TRBD2 (6 bases each). V dropped 3 bases and J dropped 4 bases, with 21 bases sitting between them. The CDR3 sequence is 18 residues long. CDR3 in amino acids: CASSFDRSREVFTGELFF. The CDR3 region has the DNA TGTGCCAGCAGTTTTGACAGGAGCAGGGAGGTTTTCACCGGGGAGCTGTTTTTT.

This clonotype was recorded once. Given a much more abundant clone one base away, this may be a read error. The chain links TRBV7-2 to TRBJ2-1; 7 bases align to TRBD1. Germline V gene data show CDR1 as SGHTA and CDR2 as FQGNSA. The CDR3 spans 12 residues. CDR3: CACSFRGNEQFF. The CDR3 coding sequence is TGTGCCTGCAGCTTCAGGGGGAATGAGCAGTTCTTC.

About this clonotype: This sequence may be a read error, since a much larger clone differs from it by one base. The chain combines TRBV12-3 or TRBV12-4 with TRBJ2-2; TRBD2 matches at 7 bases. This CDR3 region has 14 residues. The V and J ends lost 5 bases and 4 bases, in that order; junction bases with no gene match: 4. This CDR3 reads CASSIGGSTGELFF. Written as DNA, the CDR3 is TGTGCCAGCAGTATCGGGGGGAGCACCGGGGAGCTGTTTTTT.

As to this clonotype: The conserved phenylalanine or tryptophan normally closing the CDR3 is absent here, so this likely arose from a read error. This chain joins TRBV27 and TRBJ1-2; weak D call: TRBD1 (6 bases). The CDR3 length is 11 residues. The germline V gene has CDR1 MNHEY and CDR2 SMNVEV (reference sequence). Trimming pared 8 bases from V and 8 bases from J, leaving 12 bases between. The CDR3 spells CASGGGPGYTS. CDR3 bases: TGTGCCAGCGGTGGGGGGCCAGGCTACACCTCC.

Concerning this clonotype itself: A much larger clone differs from this one at a single base, so this may be a read error. The chain links TRBV6-2 or TRBV6-3 to TRBJ2-7; 7 bases line up with TRBD2. Germline CDR1 and CDR2: MNHEY and SVGEGT. The CDR3 sequence is 17 residues long. The CDR3 loop is CVSSYPEGRGDYYEQYF. DNA of the CDR3: TGTGTCAGCAGTTATCCAGAGGGTCGCGGGGACTACTACGAGCAGTACTTC.

The J gene is TRBJ2-1, the V gene TRBV14; no definite D call. CDR1 and CDR2 from the germline V gene are SGHDN and FVKESK. Trimming removed 0 bases from V and 9 bases from J, with 12 bases in between. The CDR3 is made up of 14 amino acids. The CDR3 loop reads CASSQDPGTGEQFF. CDR3 coding DNA: TGTGCCAGCAGCCAAGATCCCGGAACGGGTGAGCAGTTCTTC.

This clonotype is categorized as medium-sized. This CDR3 is CASSLEASGSTYNEQFF. The CDR3 coding sequence is TGTGCCAGCAGCTTAGAGGCTAGCGGGAGTACCTACAATGAGCAGTTCTTC. J is TRBJ2-1 and V is TRBV7-9; 10 bases match TRBD2. Trimming at V came to 1 base and at J to 2 bases, leaving 5 bases not matched to a gene. CDR1 is SEHNR and CDR2 is FQNEAQ in the germline V gene (reference sequence). The CDR3 has 17 amino acids.

V and J are TRBV4-3 and TRBJ2-1; tentatively, D is TRBD1 (5 bases). Trimming took 1 base from V and 8 from J, leaving 18 bases between them. CDR1 LGHNA and CDR2 YSLEER come from the germline V gene. This CDR3 spans 16 amino acids. The CDR3 DNA is TGCGCCAGCAGCCAAGCCACCACCGACAGCCGCGATGAGCAGTTCTTC. Residues: CASSQATTDSRDEQFF.

This clonotype counts as medium-sized (0.01 to 0.1%). The rearrangement uses TRBV6-5 and TRBJ2-1; 15 bases line up with TRBD2. Germline V lookup: CDR1 MNHEY, CDR2 SVGAGI. The CDR3 contains 15 residues. The V and J ends lost 8 bases and 9 bases, in that order; junction bases with no gene match: 8. The CDR3 DNA reads as TGTGCCAGCGGATACGGACTAGCGGGAGGGAGTGAGCAGTTCTTC. This codes for CASGYGLAGGSEQFF.

The chain joins TRBV28 to TRBJ2-5, with a possible D match to TRBD2 (5 bases). The CDR3 is 14 amino acids. Germline lookup yields CDR1 MDHEN and CDR2 SYDVKM. The germline V and J ends were trimmed by 3 bases and 2 bases, with 10 bases remaining between them. In DNA form, the CDR3 reads TGTGCCAGCAGTTTGAGAGGGAAACAAGAGACCCAGTACTTC. It yields the protein CASSLRGKQETQYF.